Presented here are 18 T cell receptor beta chains from one specimen sequenced in a study of blood T cell repertoires in COVID-19. Data came from immunoSEQ multiplex PCR; TCRdb stores just in-frame clones and leaves some out. The sample consists of more than 200,000 clones, about nine tenths of them appearing once. Source material: peripheral blood. These receptors all come from a man at least 80 years old with acute or convalescent COVID-19.

V and J are TRBV29-1 and TRBJ1-1, with 8 bases fitting TRBD1. The CDR3 totals 13 residues. V was clipped by 4 bases and J by 8 bases; unmatched bases: 9. Germline V gene lookup returns CDR1 SQVTM and CDR2 ANQGSEA. CDR3 in DNA: TGCAGCGTTGCACAGGGGGGGCAAGGGGAAGCTTTCTTT. Protein product: CSVAQGGQGEAFF.

This clone was observed a few times. The CDR3 DNA is TGTGCCTGGAGCAGGGGACTACAGGGTGAGCAGTTCTTC. Its protein is CAWSRGLQGEQFF. The rearrangement links TRBV30 to TRBJ2-1; perhaps TRBD2 as D (7 bases). Germline V gene lookup returns CDR1 GTSNPN and CDR2 SVGIG (reference sequence). Trimming took 3 bases from V and 9 from J, leaving 15 bases between them. The length of the CDR3 is 13 residues.

This clone was detected only a few times. The V and J genes are TRBV15 and TRBJ2-7; D gene uncertain. The germline V gene has CDR1 LNHNV and CDR2 YYDKDF (reference sequence). The V gene lost 0 bases and the J gene lost 7 bases, with 10 bases spanning the gap. The CDR3 is 13 amino acids. The CDR3 sequence: CATSRDPNGEQYV. The CDR3 DNA sequence: TGTGCCACCAGCAGAGATCCGAACGGGGAGCAGTACGTC.

V is TRBV28 and J is TRBJ1-5; 7 bases are a match to TRBD1. The ends lost 1 base at V and 3 bases at J; junction bases unmatched: 12. Per the germline V gene, CDR1 is MDHEN and CDR2 is SYDVKM. This CDR3 contains 18 residues. CDR3 region: CASSLFGQASVLNQPQHF. CDR3 sequence (DNA): TGTGCCAGCAGTTTATTTGGACAGGCCTCAGTCCTCAATCAGCCCCAGCATTTT. Complete variable domain (other parts from reference TRBV28 and TRBJ1-5): DVKVTQSSRYLVKRTGEKVFLECVQDMDHENMFWYRQDPGLGLRLIYFSYDVKMKEKGDIPEGYSVSREKKERFSLILESASTNQTSMYLCASSLFGQASVLNQPQHFGDGTRLSIL.

V gene TRBV7-2 combines with J gene TRBJ2-7; a possible D gene is TRBD2 (5 bases). Trimming took 6 bases from V and 2 from J, leaving 17 bases between them. The CDR3 extends over 15 amino acids. Germline loops: CDR1 SGHTA, CDR2 FQGNSA. The CDR3 nucleotides are TGTGCCAGCAGACTAGATGGCGGTTACACCTACGAGCAGTACTTC. It codes for CASRLDGGYTYEQYF.

The genes are TRBV24-1 and TRBJ1-4; D may be TRBD1 (5 bases). Trimming cost V 2 bases and J 3 bases, with 6 bases left between them. This CDR3 comprises 14 residues. CDR1 is KGHDR and CDR2 is SFDVKD in the germline V gene. The CDR3 DNA is TGTGCCACCAGTGATTCGGGGGCTAATGAAAAACTGTTTTTT. Its protein is CATSDSGANEKLFF.

This sequence joins TRBV4-2 and TRBJ1-2, with 8 bases that match TRBD1. The CDR3 spans 14 residues. Germline CDR1 is LGHNA and CDR2 is YNFKEQ. V shed 2 bases and J 4 bases; nucleotides not matched to a gene: 3. CDR3 loop: CASSQKGQVYGYTF. The CDR3 nucleotides read TGTGCCAGCAGCCAAAAGGGACAGGTCTATGGCTACACCTTC.

The V gene is TRBV6-2 or TRBV6-3, the J gene TRBJ2-7, with TRBD2 matching 7 bases. The ends lost 2 bases at V and 1 base at J; junction bases unmatched: 8. Germline V gene data show CDR1 as MNHEY and CDR2 as SVGEGT. The CDR3 is 16 amino acids. Here the CDR3 DNA reads TGTGCCAGCAGTTACACTCTGAGGGAGGGTTCCTACGAGCAGTACTTC. Its translation: CASSYTLREGSYEQYF.

The chain has TRBV7-2 and TRBJ2-5, with 7 bases identical to TRBD1. J gave up 3 bases and V 5 bases, and 3 bases lay outside the gene matches. Germline assignment: CDR1 SGHTA and CDR2 FQGNSA. The CDR3 is 13 residues long. CDR3 DNA sequence: TGTGCCAGCAGCCACGGACAGGAAGAGACCCAGTACTTC. Encoded protein: CASSHGQEETQYF.

The chain combines TRBV5-1 with TRBJ1-3, with 7 nucleotides matching TRBD1. The germline V gene has CDR1 SGHRS and CDR2 YFSETQ. V shed 3 bases and J 4 bases; nucleotides not matched to a gene: 4. The CDR3 extends over 14 amino acids. The DNA for the CDR3 is TGCGCCAGCAGCTACGAGGGGGCCGGAAACACCATATATTTT. Translated: CASSYEGAGNTIYF.

The V gene is TRBV19, the J gene TRBJ2-7, with TRBD1 identical over 7 bases. The CDR3 has 15 amino acids. Germline CDR1 is LNHDA and CDR2 is SQIVND (reference sequence). V trimming: 5 bases; J trimming: 3 bases; junction bases outside the gene matches: 10. For the CDR3, the DNA is TGTGCCAGTAGTGAAAGACAGGGCTGGGACTACGAGCAGTACTTC. Translation gives CASSERQGWDYEQYF.

This rearrangement joins TRBV6-4 to TRBJ2-7, with D maybe TRBD2 (5 bases). This CDR3 has 15 amino acids. V was trimmed by 4 bases and J by 2 bases, leaving 15 bases between them. Germline assignment: CDR1 MRHNA and CDR2 SNTAGT. The CDR3 sequence: CASSVPSPPTYEQYV. DNA for the CDR3: TGTGCCAGCAGTGTTCCTAGCCCACCTACCTACGAGCAGTACGTC.

This clone was detected a few times. The chain carries TRBV7-8 and TRBJ1-2, with no clear D. Looked up from germline, CDR1 is SGHVS and CDR2 is FQNEAQ. V was trimmed by 5 bases and J by 1 base, leaving 8 bases between them. The CDR3 loop spans 13 amino acids. The CDR3, as DNA: TGTGCCAGCAGCCCCGGTTTTAACTATGGCTACACCTTC. This codes for CASSPGFNYGYTF.

This chain connects TRBV24-1 to TRBJ1-2, with 12 bases that match TRBD1. CDR1 is KGHDR and CDR2 is SFDVKD in the germline V gene. The trim removed 2 bases at V and 4 bases at J, leaving 7 bases unmatched. The CDR3 is 17 residues long. CDR3 in amino acids: CATSDSGTGGGIYGYTF. The CDR3 DNA sequence: TGTGCCACCAGTGATTCCGGGACAGGGGGCGGAATCTATGGCTACACCTTC.

V is TRBV3-1 (or the pseudogene TRBV3-2) and J is TRBJ1-6; 7 nucleotides match TRBD1. V lost 1 base to trimming and J lost 4 bases; unmatched junction nucleotides: 1. CDR3 length: 15 amino acids. The germline V gene has CDR1 LGHDT and CDR2 YNNKEL (reference sequence). CDR3 in amino acids: CASSQGQGYNSPLHF. The DNA of the CDR3 is TGTGCCAGCAGCCAAGGACAGGGTTATAATTCACCCCTCCACTTT.

The chain recombines TRBV11-1 with TRBJ2-7, with a possible D match to TRBD1 (5 bases). Trimming cost V 5 bases and J 6 bases, with 20 bases left between them. The CDR3 totals 15 residues. Germline lookup yields CDR1 SGHAT and CDR2 FQDESV (reference sequence). CDR3 loop: CASSHFGALSSEQYF. The CDR3 nucleotides are TGTGCCAGCAGCCACTTTGGGGCTTTATCTTCCGAGCAGTACTTC.

This sequence joins TRBV15 and TRBJ1-1; D may be TRBD1 (6 bases). CDR3 length equals 15 residues. Germline V CDR1 and CDR2: LNHNV, YYDKDF (reference sequence). V lost 1 base to trimming and J lost 0 bases, with 9 bases between them. Here the CDR3 reads CATSRVAGVNTEAFF. CDR3 bases: TGTGCCACCAGCAGAGTTGCAGGGGTGAACACTGAAGCTTTCTTT.

This sequence joins TRBV2 and TRBJ2-7, with 11 bases identical to TRBD1. Trimming took 5 bases from V and 4 from J; bases not matched to a gene: 4. CDR1 is SNHLY and CDR2 is FYNNEI in the germline V gene. The CDR3 has 14 amino acids. The CDR3 region is CASSTDRGRYEQYF. The CDR3 nucleotides read TGTGCCAGCAGTACGGACAGGGGGCGGTACGAGCAGTACTTC.